One and the same sample provided the 3 T cell receptor beta chains below, sequenced in a study of control samples from healthy donors and cancer patients. Only in-frame clones appear in the TCRdb table, and some are missing; sequencing was by immunoSEQ multiplex PCR. The data hold approximately 89,000 clones, with more than 70% observed a single time. The specimen was blood. These receptors originate from a middle-aged woman in good health.

The chain employs TRBV5-4 and TRBJ1-2; 7 bases align to TRBD1. CDR1 and CDR2 (germline): SGHNT, YYREEE (reference sequence). Trimming cost V 1 base and J 6 bases; bases outside gene matches: 9. CDR3 length equals 15 residues. The CDR3 sequence: CASSLFTGARDGYTF. The CDR3 nucleotides read TGTGCCAGCAGCTTGTTTACAGGGGCGCGGGATGGCTACACCTTC. Looking up the rest from reference TRBV5-4 and TRBJ1-2 gives the full variable domain: ETGVTQSPTHLIKTRGQQVTLRCSSQSGHNTVSWYQQALGQGPQFIFQYYREEENGRGNFPPRFSGLQFPNYSSELNVNALELDDSALYLCASSLFTGARDGYTFGSGTRLTVV.

This clone turned up a few times. V and J are TRBV27 and TRBJ1-6; TRBD1 is a possible D gene (5 bases). Germline V gene sequence: CDR1 MNHEY, CDR2 SMNVEV (reference sequence). The CDR3 has 17 amino acids. Trimming took off 7 bases at V and 3 bases at J, with 19 bases between the two ends. Here the CDR3 DNA reads TGTGCCAGCACTAAAACCGGGACGGAGGGCTATAATTCACCCCTCCACTTT. Protein sequence: CASTKTGTEGYNSPLHF.

The rearrangement joins TRBV6-6 to TRBJ1-1; D is unresolved. The CDR3 spans 13 residues. V was pared by 2 bases and J by 12 bases, with 16 bases between. CDR1 and CDR2 from the germline V gene are MNHNY and SVGAGI (reference sequence). CDR3 in amino acids: CASSYGSGRESFF. The CDR3 DNA sequence: TGTGCCAGCAGTTACGGCTCCGGTAGGGAGTCTTTCTTT.